One T cell receptor beta chain is described in this entry. Cohorts were based on clinical histories the participants reported. The data were taken from a study of blood T cell repertoires in COVID-19. Study summary: Acute-phase and convalescent COVID-19 samples originated in the United States, Italy and Spain. PBMCs, B-cell-depleted T cells, or T cells provided the cDNA or gDNA that made up the material.

This CDR3 spans 17 amino acids. Germline V gives CDR1 MGHRA, CDR2 YSYEKL. The V gene lost 1 base and the J gene lost 4 bases, with 19 bases spanning the gap. The authors' processing: Counts of nucleated cells, estimated from reference gene primer amplification, were obtained. Sequencing was performed with immunoSEQ multiplex PCR; in TCRdb, only in-frame clones are kept and a portion is missing. For V, J and clone size, that table is used; D and trimming come from the DNA. The sample consists of fewer than 350,000 clones, roughly 91% of them appearing once. The sample was PBMCs or T cells enriched from blood (not recorded which). The source of this sequence is a woman aged 40 to 50 with acute COVID-19. The chain couples TRBV4-1 to TRBJ1-1; D not certain. CDR3 sequence (DNA): TGCGCCAGCAGCCAAGGGCTTTCGAGGGAAAGAGGCACTGAAGCTTTCTTT. Translating gives CASSQGLSRERGTEAFF.